This T cell receptor beta chain is drawn from a study of CD8+ T cells in alopecia areata. Study results and limitations: Normal scalp showed lower clonality than lesional scalp, especially alopecia totalis/universalis. In scalp samples, resident alphabeta T cells of normal skin are also sequenced.

The germline gives CDR1 MDHEN, CDR2 SYDVKM. V was shortened by 2 bases and J by 2 bases, with 6 bases between the two germline ends. The CDR3 has 13 residues. This clone was detected a few times. Its antigen is undetermined. Specified treatment: oral pan-JAK inhibitor, 5-10 mg twice daily. RNA, once extracted, was reverse transcribed into cDNA for use as the sequencing template. The assay was immunoSEQ multiplex PCR, and TCRdb's table has in-frame clones only and misses some. The data contain over 150,000 clones, around 56% of them singletons. Sequencing used CD4+ T cells sorted from blood, obtained at week 4, from a patient treated with tofacitinib. The receptor was derived from a human donor with alopecia areata. The chain employs TRBV28 and TRBJ1-2; no firm D call. CDR3 coding DNA: TGTGCCAGCAGTTTACCAACGAACTATGGCTACACCTTC. This translates into CASSLPTNYGYTF.